This T cell receptor beta chain was found in a study of Ad26.COV2.S vaccination and SARS-CoV-2 variants. Clones were read by immunoSEQ multiplex PCR, and TCRdb kept only the in-frame ones, dropping some. The sample lists around 100,000 clones; roughly 80% were seen once. Looked up from germline, CDR1 is ENHRY and CDR2 is SYGVKD. This CDR3 region has 14 residues. V dropped 10 bases and J dropped 3 bases, with 16 bases sitting between them. The starting material was peripheral blood, obtained after recovery from COVID-19. The sequence was collected from a human donor who had recovered from COVID-19. This chain uses TRBV10-3 with TRBJ2-1; D may be TRBD1 (6 bases). CDR3: CATMPAGVYNEQFF. DNA of the CDR3: TGTGCCACCATGCCCGCAGGGGTCTACAATGAGCAGTTCTTC.